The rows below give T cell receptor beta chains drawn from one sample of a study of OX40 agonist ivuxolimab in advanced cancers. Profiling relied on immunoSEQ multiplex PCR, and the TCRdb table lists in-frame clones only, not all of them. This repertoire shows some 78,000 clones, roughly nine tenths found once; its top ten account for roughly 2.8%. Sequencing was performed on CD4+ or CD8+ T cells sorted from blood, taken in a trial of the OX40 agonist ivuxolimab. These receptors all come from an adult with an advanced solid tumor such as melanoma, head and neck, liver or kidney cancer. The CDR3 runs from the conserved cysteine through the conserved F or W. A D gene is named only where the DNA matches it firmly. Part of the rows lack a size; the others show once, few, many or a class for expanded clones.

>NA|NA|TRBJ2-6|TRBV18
TGTGCCAGCTCACCACGTCTGAACTCTGGGGCCAACGTCCTGACTTTC
CASSPRLNSGANVLTF
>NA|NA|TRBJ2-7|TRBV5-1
TGCGCCAGCAGCTTGCAGGGGCGCGACGTTTCGTACGAGCAGTACTTC
CASSLQGRDVSYEQYF
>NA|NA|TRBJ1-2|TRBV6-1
TGTGCCAGCAGATGGGCCCGAGGCTACACCTTC
CASRWARGYTF
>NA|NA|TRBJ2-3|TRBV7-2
TGTGCCAGCAGCCAAACCACAGATACGCAGTATTTT
CASSQTTDTQYF
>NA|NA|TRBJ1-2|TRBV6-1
TGTGCCAGCAGTGCCCAGGGCCCAAAAAACTATGGCTACACCTTC
CASSAQGPKNYGYTF
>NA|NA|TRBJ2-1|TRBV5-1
TGCGCCAGCAGCTTGGGAGACTTCATTAATGAGCAGTTCTTC
CASSLGDFINEQFF
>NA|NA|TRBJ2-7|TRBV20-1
TGCAGTGTTCAGCCAGGGCCCGAGCAGTACTTC
CSVQPGPEQYF
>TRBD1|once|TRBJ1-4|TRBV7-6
TGTGCCAGCAGCAAAGGGACAGGGTCAACTAATGAAAAACTGTTTTTT
CASSKGTGSTNEKLFF
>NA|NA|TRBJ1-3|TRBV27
TGTGCCAGCAGTCCCGCGGGAGGAAACACCATATATTTT
CASSPAGGNTIYF
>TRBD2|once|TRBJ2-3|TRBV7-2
TGTGCCAGCAGCTTCGGCCCCGGCGGGAGTGAGACAGATACGCAGTATTTT
CASSFGPGGSETDTQYF
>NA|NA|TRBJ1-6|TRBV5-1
TGCGCCAGCAGCTTCGACAGTAATTCACCCCTCCACTTT
CASSFDSNSPLHF
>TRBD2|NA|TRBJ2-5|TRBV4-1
TGCGCCAGCAGCCAAGAAGAAGGGACTAGCGGGGGCGGGACCCAGTACTTC
CASSQEEGTSGGGTQYF
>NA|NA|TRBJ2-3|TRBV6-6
TGTGCCAGCAGTTACTCGGGCAGCACAGATACGCAGTATTTT
CASSYSGSTDTQYF
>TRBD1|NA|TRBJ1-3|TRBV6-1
TGTGCCAGCAGTGTGATCAGGGGGCGAAACACCATATATTTT
CASSVIRGRNTIYF
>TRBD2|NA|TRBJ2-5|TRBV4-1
TGCGCCAGCAGCTTCGGGAGGGGGCAAGAGACCCAGTACTTC
CASSFGRGQETQYF
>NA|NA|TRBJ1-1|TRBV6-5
TGTGCCAGCAGGACCGAGACAGGTGAAGCTTTCTTT
CASRTETGEAFF
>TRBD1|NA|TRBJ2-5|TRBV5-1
TGCGCCAGCGGGACAGGGGGTGAGAAAGAGACCCAGTACTTC
CASGTGGEKETQYF
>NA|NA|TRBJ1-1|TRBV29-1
TGCAGCGCCGGACATCGCCTGAACACTGAAGCTTTCTTT
CSAGHRLNTEAFF
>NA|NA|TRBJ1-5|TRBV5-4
TGTGCCAGCAGTATAGACAATCAGCCCCAGCATTTT
CASSIDNQPQHF
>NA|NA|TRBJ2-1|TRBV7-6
TGTGCCAGCAGCTCCTTGGACTCGGGGAATGAGCAGTTCTTC
CASSSLDSGNEQFF
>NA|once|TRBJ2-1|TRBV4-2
TGTGCCAGCAGCCAAGATGTGAGACTTACCAATGAGCAGTTCTTC
CASSQDVRLTNEQFF
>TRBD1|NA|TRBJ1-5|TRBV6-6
TGTGCCAGCAGTTACGGGCAGGGGGGTCAGCCCCAGCATTTT
CASSYGQGGQPQHF
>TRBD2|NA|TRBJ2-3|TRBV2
TGTGCCAGCAGTGGGCTAGCGGGAGAAGATACGCAGTATTTT
CASSGLAGEDTQYF
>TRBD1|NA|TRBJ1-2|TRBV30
TGTGCCTGGAGTCCGGACAGGGGACCCTATGGCTACACCTTC
CAWSPDRGPYGYTF
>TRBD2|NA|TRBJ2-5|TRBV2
TGTGCCAGCGCAAACCTCCTAGCGGGGGTAGAGACCCAGTACTTC
CASANLLAGVETQYF
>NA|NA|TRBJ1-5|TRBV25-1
TGTGCCAGCAGTGAATCGAGGTCCCCCAAACAGCCCCAGCATTTT
CASSESRSPKQPQHF
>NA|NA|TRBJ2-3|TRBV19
TGTGCCAGTCAAGGACAGCCTATCACCACAGATACGCAGTATTTT
CASQGQPITTDTQYF
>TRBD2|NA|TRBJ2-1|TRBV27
TGTGCCAGCAGTTCTTTCTCGGGACTAGCGGGGGGGCGGAGCTCCTACAATGAGCAGTTCTTC
CASSSFSGLAGGRSSYNEQFF
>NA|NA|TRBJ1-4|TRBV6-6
TGTGCCAGCAGAGTTTTACCGGGTCCTAATGAAAAACTGTTTTTT
CASRVLPGPNEKLFF
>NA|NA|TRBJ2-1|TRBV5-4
TGTGCCAGCAGCTCCATTAACCCCAATGAGCAGTTCTTC
CASSSINPNEQFF